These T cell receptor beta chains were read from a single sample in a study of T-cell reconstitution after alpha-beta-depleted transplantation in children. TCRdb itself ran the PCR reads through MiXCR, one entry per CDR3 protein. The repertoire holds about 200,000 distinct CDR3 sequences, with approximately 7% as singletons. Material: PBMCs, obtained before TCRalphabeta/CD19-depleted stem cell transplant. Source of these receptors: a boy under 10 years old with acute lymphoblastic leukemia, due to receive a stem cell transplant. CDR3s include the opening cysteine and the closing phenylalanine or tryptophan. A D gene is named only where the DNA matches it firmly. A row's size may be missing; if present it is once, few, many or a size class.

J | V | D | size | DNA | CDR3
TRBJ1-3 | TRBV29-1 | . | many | TGCAGCGTTGGTTCGGGGAGCTCTGGAAACACCATATATTTT | CSVGSGSSGNTIYF
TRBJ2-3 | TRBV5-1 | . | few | TGCGCCAGCAGGCGACAAATAGGGGGGCGCACAGATACGCAGTATTTT | CASRRQIGGRTDTQYF
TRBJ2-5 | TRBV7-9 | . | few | TGTGCAAGCAACCTAGCCGGTGGGGAGACCCAGTACTTC | CASNLAGGETQYF
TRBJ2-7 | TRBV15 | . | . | TGTGCCACCAGCAGAGAGGGGGGTCCCGCCTACGAGCAGTACTTC | CATSREGGPAYEQYF
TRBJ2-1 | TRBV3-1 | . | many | TGTGCCAGCAGCCGGGGTACAGGCCTTACCTACAATGAGCAGTTCTTC | CASSRGTGLTYNEQFF
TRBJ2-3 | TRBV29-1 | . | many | TGCAGCGTTGAAGCAGTAGCAGCTACTACTAGCACAGATACGCAGTATTTT | CSVEAVAATTSTDTQYF
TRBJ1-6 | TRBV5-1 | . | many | TGCGCCAGCAGCTCGGACTTGGTCGGCGGACCCCTCCACTTT | CASSSDLVGGPLHF
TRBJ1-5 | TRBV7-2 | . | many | TGTGCCAGCGCCCTAGCGGCGCGGGATCAGCCCCAGCATTTT | CASALAARDQPQHF
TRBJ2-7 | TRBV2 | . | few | TGTGCCAGCCTCGGCGGGTACGAGCAGTACTTC | CASLGGYEQYF
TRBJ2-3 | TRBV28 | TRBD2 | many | TGTGCCAGCAGTTTCCAGCGGGGGAACACAGATACGCAGTATTTT | CASSFQRGNTDTQYF
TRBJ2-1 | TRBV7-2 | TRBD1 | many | TGTGCCAGCAGCCCGCCTGACAGGGTCAATGAGCAGTTCTTC | CASSPPDRVNEQFF
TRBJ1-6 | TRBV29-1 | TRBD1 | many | TGCAGCGTTGTGATGGGGGACCCAGGGGGAAGCTCCTATAATTCACCCCTCCACTTT | CSVVMGDPGGSSYNSPLHF
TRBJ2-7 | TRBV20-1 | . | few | TGCAGTGCTCCCGGACTCTCCTACGAGCAGTACTTC | CSAPGLSYEQYF
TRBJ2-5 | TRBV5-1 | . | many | TGCGCCAGCGGTACAGGAGACCAAGAGACCCAGTACTTC | CASGTGDQETQYF
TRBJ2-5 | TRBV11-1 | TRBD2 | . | TGTGCCAGCAGCACGGGGGTGTTTTCGGGACTAGCGGGCCTGTACCAAGAGACCCAGTACTTC | CASSTGVFSGLAGLYQETQYF
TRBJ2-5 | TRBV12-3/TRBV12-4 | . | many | TGTGCCACCACCGGGGCCCCCTTAGCGGCCCAGTACTTC | CATTGAPLAAQYF
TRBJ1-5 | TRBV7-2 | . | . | TGTGCCAGCAGCTTAGCGCATAACAACCGGCCCCAGCATTTT | CASSLAHNNRPQHF